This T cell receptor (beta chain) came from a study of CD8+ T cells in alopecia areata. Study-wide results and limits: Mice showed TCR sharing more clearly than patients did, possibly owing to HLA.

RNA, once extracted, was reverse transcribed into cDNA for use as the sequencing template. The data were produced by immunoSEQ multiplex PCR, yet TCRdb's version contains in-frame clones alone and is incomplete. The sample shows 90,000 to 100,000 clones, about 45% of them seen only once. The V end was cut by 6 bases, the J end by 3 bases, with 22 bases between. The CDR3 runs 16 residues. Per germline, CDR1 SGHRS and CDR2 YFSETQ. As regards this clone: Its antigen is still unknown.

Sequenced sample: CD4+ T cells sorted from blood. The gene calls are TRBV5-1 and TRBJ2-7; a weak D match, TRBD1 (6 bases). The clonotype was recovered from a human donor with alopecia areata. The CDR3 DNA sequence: TGCGCCAGCACCCCTTCAACAGGGTCCCCTTTCTACGAGCAGTACTTC. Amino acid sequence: CASTPSTGSPFYEQYF.